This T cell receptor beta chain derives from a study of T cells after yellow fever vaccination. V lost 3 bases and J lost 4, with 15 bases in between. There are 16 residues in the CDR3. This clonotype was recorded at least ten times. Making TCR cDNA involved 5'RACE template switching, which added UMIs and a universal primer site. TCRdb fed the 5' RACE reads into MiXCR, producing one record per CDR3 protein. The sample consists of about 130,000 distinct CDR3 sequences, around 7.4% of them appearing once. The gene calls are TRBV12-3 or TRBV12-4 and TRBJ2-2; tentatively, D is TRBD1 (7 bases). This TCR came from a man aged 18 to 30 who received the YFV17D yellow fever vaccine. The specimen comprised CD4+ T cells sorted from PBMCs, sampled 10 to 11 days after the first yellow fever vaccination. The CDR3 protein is CASSFWRGRVTGELFF. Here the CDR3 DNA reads TGTGCCAGCAGTTTCTGGAGGGGGCGCGTCACCGGGGAGCTGTTTTTT.